The clone carrying this TCR beta chain was picked up one time. The data were obtained in a study of T cell responses to AZD1222 COVID-19 vaccine. There are 16 residues in the CDR3. Germline CDR1 LGHNA, CDR2 YSLEER. J lost 8 bases, V lost 1 base, and 9 bases had no gene match. The repertoire was sequenced with immunoSEQ multiplex PCR; TCRdb's copy has only in-frame clones and lacks some. The profile shows approximately 75,000 clones, around 87% of them singletons. The rearrangement uses TRBV4-3 and TRBJ2-1, with TRBD2 identical over 9 bases. The clonotype originates from an adult who received the AZD1222 COVID-19 vaccine. The source was peripheral blood, collected 28 days after the second AZD1222 dose. The CDR3: CASSQAGGGGFDEQFF. Written as DNA, the CDR3 is TGCGCCAGCAGCCAAGCTGGCGGGGGGGGCTTTGATGAGCAGTTCTTC.